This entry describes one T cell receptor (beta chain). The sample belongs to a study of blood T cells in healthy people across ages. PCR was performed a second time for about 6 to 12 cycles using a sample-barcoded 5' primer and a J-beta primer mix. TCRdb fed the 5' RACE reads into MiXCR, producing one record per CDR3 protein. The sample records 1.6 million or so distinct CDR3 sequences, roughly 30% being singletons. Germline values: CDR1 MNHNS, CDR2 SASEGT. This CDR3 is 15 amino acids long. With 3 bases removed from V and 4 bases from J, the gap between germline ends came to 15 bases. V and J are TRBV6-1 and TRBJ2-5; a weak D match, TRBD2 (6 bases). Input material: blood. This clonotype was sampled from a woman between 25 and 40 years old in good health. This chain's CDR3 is CASSERDASRETQYF. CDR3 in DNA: TGTGCCAGCAGTGAGCGGGACGCCTCCAGAGAGACCCAGTACTTC.